These T cell receptor beta chains were read from a single sample in a study of shared clonotypes between healthy human individuals. Method: immunoSEQ multiplex PCR; TCRdb's copy keeps in-frame clones and lacks some. The sample carries roughly 1,100,000 clones, roughly 70% recorded once. Material: memory CD4+ T cells sorted from blood. All receptors come from a man aged 18 to 30 in good health. CDR3s include the opening cysteine and the closing phenylalanine or tryptophan. Fields, in order: clone size, D gene, V gene, J gene, CDR3 DNA, CDR3 protein. The D gene is left open where the match is weak. Some rows have no size entry. The others give once, few or many, or a class for an expanded clone.

NA	TRBD2	TRBV11-2	TRBJ2-5	TGTGCCAGCAGCCTTCTTCGACTAGCGGGGGGTCAAGAGACCCAGTACTTC	CASSLLRLAGGQETQYF
NA	TRBD1	TRBV28	TRBJ1-2	TGTGCCAGCAGTTTGGTACAGGGGCCTGTATGGGGCTATGGCTACACCTTC	CASSLVQGPVWGYGYTF
NA	TRBD1	TRBV9	TRBJ2-5	TGTGCCAGCAGCGCTCTACAGGGGAACCAAGAGACCCAGTACTTC	CASSALQGNQETQYF
once	NA	TRBV5-1	TRBJ2-2	TGCGCCAGCAGCCCGGTGGTCCGGGCGAACACCGGGGAGCTGTTTTTT	CASSPVVRANTGELFF
NA	TRBD1	TRBV25-1	TRBJ1-1	TGTGCCAGCAGGGAACAGGGGGCGATCACTGAAGCTTTCTTT	CASREQGAITEAFF
NA	TRBD1	TRBV18	TRBJ1-1	TGTGCCAGCTCACCGTCGACAGGGGAAACTGAAGCTTTCTTT	CASSPSTGETEAFF
NA	TRBD2	TRBV7-7	TRBJ2-1	TGTGCTAGCAGCCCTCAAGCGGGGGGCAATGAGCAGTTCTTC	CASSPQAGGNEQFF
NA	NA	TRBV5-1	TRBJ2-6	TGCGCCAGCAGCTTGGTGCCAGGCGGAAAGGGGGCCAACGTCCTGACTTTC	CASSLVPGGKGANVLTF
NA	NA	TRBV10-3	TRBJ2-7	TGTGCCGTAATGGGGGGGGCGATTGGCTACGAGCAGTACTTC	CAVMGGAIGYEQYF
NA	TRBD1	TRBV25-1	TRBJ2-1	TGTGCCAGCACACCGAGCGGGGACAGGGGGTCGTTTGAGCAGTTCTTC	CASTPSGDRGSFEQFF
NA	TRBD2	TRBV4-3	TRBJ2-3	TGCGCCAGCAGCCAAGGGGCTAGCGGGACGAGCACAGATACGCAGTATTTT	CASSQGASGTSTDTQYF
NA	NA	TRBV6-1	TRBJ2-7	TGTGCCAGCAGTCTTCAGGTCTCCTACGAGCAGTACTTC	CASSLQVSYEQYF
NA	NA	TRBV5-4	TRBJ2-2	TGTGCCAGCAGCTTGGGGAGGCTGAACACCGGGGAGCTGTTTTTT	CASSLGRLNTGELFF
NA	TRBD1	TRBV19	TRBJ1-6	TGTGCCAGTAGTATTACCGGGACAGGGTCATCACCCCTCCACTTT	CASSITGTGSSPLHF
NA	TRBD2	TRBV4-1	TRBJ2-7	TGCGCCAGCAGCCAAGACAGACTAGCGGGCCTAACGTCCGAGCAGTACTTC	CASSQDRLAGLTSEQYF
NA	NA	TRBV5-1	TRBJ2-3	TGCGCCAGCAGCTTGGGTGCGGTCGGCACAGATACGCAGTATTTT	CASSLGAVGTDTQYF
NA	TRBD1	TRBV7-9	TRBJ1-5	TGTGCCAGCAGCCCGGGGACAGGGGGTATTCAGCCCCAGCATTTT	CASSPGTGGIQPQHF
NA	NA	TRBV29-1	TRBJ1-2	TGCAGCGTTGTTTTCGGCCAGAAGGGCTACACCTTC	CSVVFGQKGYTF
few	NA	TRBV10-3	TRBJ2-1	TGTGCCATCAGTACAGGGTTTGACAATGAGCAGTTCTTC	CAISTGFDNEQFF
NA	TRBD2	TRBV11-2	TRBJ2-1	TGTGCCAGCAGCGACCGACTAGCGGCACACAATGAGCAGTTCTTC	CASSDRLAAHNEQFF
NA	NA	TRBV13	TRBJ2-7	TGTGCCAGCAGCTTAGAACCAGGCACACCCTACGAGCAGTACTTC	CASSLEPGTPYEQYF
NA	NA	TRBV15	TRBJ1-3	TGTGCCACCCGGGCTTTCTCTGGAAACACCATATATTTT	CATRAFSGNTIYF